The sequence of this TCR beta chain was determined in a study of T cells in Graves' hyperthyroidism and ophthalmopathy. On the study more broadly: Peripheral blood was acquired at first diagnosis, ahead of any therapy whatsoever.

Not enrolled were patients with uncontrolled infection, other autoimmune disease, pregnancy or lactation. Orbital computed tomography and thyroid ultrasound, together with serum TRAb and thyroxine and clinical symptoms, were used for diagnoses. The source material, RNA transcripts, was used to amplify TCR beta CDR3 regions. A first-round RT-PCR of the TCR CDR3 used the HTBI primer set. TCRdb called the multiplex PCR reads again in MiXCR, with one record for every CDR3 protein. Found here are 640,000 or so distinct CDR3 sequences, around 14% of them singletons; the top ten hold 7.1%. There are 15 residues in the CDR3. With V trimmed by 3 bases and J by 3 bases, 6 bases remained unmatched. CDR1 and CDR2 (germline): MGHRA, YSYEKL.

Sample: blood. This clonotype was obtained from a woman between 18 and 29 years old with Graves' ophthalmopathy. The V gene is TRBV4-1, the J gene TRBJ2-7; 9 nucleotides match TRBD2. CDR3 sequence (DNA): TGCGCCAGCAGCCAGACCGGGACTAGCCTCTACGAGCAGTACTTC. Translating gives CASSQTGTSLYEQYF.